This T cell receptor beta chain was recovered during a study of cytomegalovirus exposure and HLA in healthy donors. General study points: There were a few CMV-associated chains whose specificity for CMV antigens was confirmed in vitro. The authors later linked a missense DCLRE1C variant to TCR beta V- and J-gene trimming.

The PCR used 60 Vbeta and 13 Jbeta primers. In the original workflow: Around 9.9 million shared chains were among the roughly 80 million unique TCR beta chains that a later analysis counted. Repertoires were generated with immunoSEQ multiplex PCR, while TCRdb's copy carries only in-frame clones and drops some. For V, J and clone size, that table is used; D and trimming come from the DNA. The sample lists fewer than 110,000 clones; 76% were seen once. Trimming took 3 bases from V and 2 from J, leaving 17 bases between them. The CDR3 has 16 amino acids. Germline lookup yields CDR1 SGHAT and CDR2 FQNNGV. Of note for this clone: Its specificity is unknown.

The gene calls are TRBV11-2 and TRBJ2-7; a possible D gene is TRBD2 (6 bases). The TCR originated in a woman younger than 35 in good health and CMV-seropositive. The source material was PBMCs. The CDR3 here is CASSLGYRESAYEQYF. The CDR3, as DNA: TGTGCCAGCAGCTTGGGTTACCGGGAGAGCGCCTACGAGCAGTACTTC.